This TCR beta chain was profiled in a study of T cells in localized non-small cell lung cancer. Study-level findings and limits: Since sequencing was restricted to only one region of the tumor, intratumor heterogeneity remains a possibility. The greatest T cell clonality was found in uninvolved adjacent lung (higher than in tumor). An association was observed between higher blood T cell density and longer overall survival. In adjacent lung appeared a median around 60 of the top 100 tumor clones.

In the case of this clone: The antigen remains undetermined.

This CDR3 comprises 17 residues. Trimming at V came to 3 bases and at J to 1 base, leaving 6 bases not matched to a gene. CDR1 is SGHNT, CDR2 YENEEA, per germline. Profiled with immunoSEQ multiplex PCR; TCRdb holds only in-frame clones, not every one. Among about 1,500 clones listed, 15% to 20% were seen once. Sample: lung tumor tissue, taken before any cancer treatment. The receptor was isolated from a woman between 35 and 70 years old with stage I lung adenocarcinoma. The V call is TRBV11-3, the J call TRBJ1-3; TRBD1 matches 10 bases. The CDR3 here is CASSFPDRGRSGNTIYF. DNA of the CDR3: TGTGCCAGCAGCTTCCCGGACAGGGGGAGGTCTGGAAACACCATATATTTT.